What follows are 24 T cell receptor beta chains derived from one specimen sequenced in a study of cytomegalovirus exposure and HLA in healthy donors. PCR used 60 Vbeta primers and 13 Jbeta primers. Produced via immunoSEQ multiplex PCR; TCRdb's table is partial and in-frame only. The table has under 70,000 clones, 77% seen once. Sequenced input: PBMCs. The receptor set was obtained from a male donor in good health and CMV-seropositive.

V and J are TRBV19 and TRBJ1-2; D perhaps matches TRBD1 (5 bases). The germline CDR1 and CDR2 sequences are LNHDA and SQIVND (reference sequence). The CDR3 has 14 amino acids. V was shortened by 2 bases and J by 8 bases, with 15 bases between the two germline ends. CDR3 bases: TGTGCCAGTAGTATACATTCTCTTCGGACAGGCTACACCTTC. Residues: CASSIHSLRTGYTF.

The chain has TRBV2 and TRBJ1-4, with D possibly matching TRBD1 (6 bases). Germline lookup yields CDR1 SNHLY and CDR2 FYNNEI. The CDR3 is 14 residues long. V lost 9 bases and J 7 bases, leaving 18 bases between the germline ends. CDR3 amino acids: CASTIQGGGEKLFF. CDR3 sequence (DNA): TGTGCCAGTACTATACAGGGTGGAGGTGAAAAACTGTTTTTT. Full variable domain (missing parts from reference TRBV2 and TRBJ1-4): EPEVTQTPSHQVTQMGQEVILRCVPISNHLYFYWYRQILGQKVEFLVSFYNNEISEKSEIFDDQFSVERPDGSNFTLKIRSTKLEDSAMYFCASTIQGGGEKLFFGSGTQLSVL.

The chain links TRBV30 to TRBJ2-5; a possible D gene is TRBD1 (5 bases). The V and J ends lost 3 bases and 0 bases respectively, with 8 bases between them. The CDR3 consists of 13 residues. From germline, CDR1 is GTSNPN and CDR2 SVGIG (reference sequence). In nucleotides, the CDR3 is TGTGCCTGGAGCAGGACATACCAAGAGACCCAGTACTTC. Its protein product is CAWSRTYQETQYF.

This clone occurred a few times. V gene TRBV4-3 combines with J gene TRBJ2-5, with TRBD2 matching over 9 bases. Germline-derived CDR1 and CDR2 are LGHNA and YSLEER. J gave up 4 bases and V 0 bases, and 6 bases lay outside the gene matches. This CDR3 contains 16 residues. This chain's CDR3 is CASSQEPAGGTETQYF. The CDR3 DNA follows: TGCGCCAGCAGCCAAGAACCAGCGGGGGGTACAGAGACCCAGTACTTC.

The chain carries TRBV9 and TRBJ1-1; no reliable D call. This CDR3 has 12 amino acids. Trimming pared 0 bases from V and 6 bases from J, leaving 6 bases between. Germline values: CDR1 SGDLS, CDR2 YYNGEE. CDR3 region: CASSVGGAEAFF. Here the CDR3 DNA reads TGTGCCAGCAGCGTAGGCGGGGCTGAAGCTTTCTTT.

V usage is TRBV10-3 and J usage is TRBJ2-2; 8 bases agree with TRBD2. Germline V gene data show CDR1 as ENHRY and CDR2 as SYGVKD. The CDR3 spans 18 residues. The V gene end was trimmed by 3 bases and the J gene end by 0 bases; junction bases not matched to a gene: 9. The CDR3 loop is CAISDSLGGLANTGELFF. The CDR3 DNA sequence: TGTGCCATCAGTGACTCTCTAGGGGGACTAGCGAACACCGGGGAGCTGTTTTTT.

The V call is TRBV11-2, the J call TRBJ2-2, with D possibly being TRBD1 (6 bases). The CDR3 covers 16 residues. Germline CDR1 reads SGHAT; CDR2 reads FQNNGV. Between the trimmed V and J ends, which lost 5 bases and 2 bases, there was a span of 15 bases. Here the CDR3 reads CASSPVGTLNTGELFF. In DNA, the CDR3 is TGTGCCAGCAGCCCCGTGGGGACACTTAACACCGGGGAGCTGTTTTTT.

V is TRBV18 and J is TRBJ2-3; TRBD1 matches at 7 bases. Losses at the gene ends were 11 bases for V and 2 bases for J; bases not matched to a gene: 7. Germline-derived CDR1 and CDR2 are KGHSH and LQKENI. This CDR3 comprises 13 residues. CDR3 nucleotide sequence: TGTGCCGTAAAGGGGGCCCACACAGATACGCAGTATTTT. Protein: CAVKGAHTDTQYF.

This clone was recorded once. The chain recombines TRBV7-3 with TRBJ1-2; 9 nucleotides align to TRBD1. Unmatched junction bases numbered 8, after V lost 5 bases and J lost 4 bases. This CDR3 has 15 residues. Germline-derived CDR1 and CDR2 are SGHTA and FQGTGA. The CDR3 is CASSPTGGLGYGYTF. CDR3 DNA sequence: TGTGCCAGCAGCCCAACAGGGGGCCTGGGCTATGGCTACACCTTC.

This clone has a single count. V usage is TRBV12-5 and J usage is TRBJ1-1; tentatively, D is TRBD1 (6 bases). Germline assignment: CDR1 LGHNT and CDR2 FRNRAP. V shed 1 base and J shed 4 bases, with 10 bases lying between them. The length of the CDR3 is 14 residues. CDR3 residues: CASGLGWGLTEAFF. The DNA of the CDR3 is TGTGCTAGTGGTTTGGGGTGGGGGCTCACTGAAGCTTTCTTT.

CDR3 in DNA: TGCGCCAGCAGCCTAGGGACTCGTCCGACAGATACGCAGTATTTT. It translates to CASSLGTRPTDTQYF. The J gene is TRBJ2-3, the V gene TRBV4-3, with D possibly matching TRBD2 (6 bases). The CDR3 consists of 15 residues. V was trimmed by 4 bases and J by 3 bases, leaving 14 bases between them. Germline V gene data show CDR1 as LGHNA and CDR2 as YSLEER.

The rearrangement joins TRBV29-1 to TRBJ1-2; 10 positions agree with TRBD1. Germline CDR1 SQVTM, CDR2 ANQGSEA. Trimming removed 2 bases from V and 4 bases from J; junction bases left unmatched: 4. The CDR3 is 14 amino acids. CDR3 amino acids: CSVESGQGVYGYTF. CDR3 in DNA: TGCAGCGTTGAAAGTGGACAGGGGGTCTATGGCTACACCTTC.

By frequency in the sample, this clone is medium-sized. This chain connects TRBV29-1 to TRBJ1-2; D not certain. Trimming cost V 7 bases and J 7 bases, with 22 bases left between them. The CDR3 contains 14 residues. CDR1 and CDR2 from the germline V gene are SQVTM and ANQGSEA. The CDR3 sequence is CSATIGAPLSGYTF. DNA of the CDR3: TGCAGCGCTACTATAGGTGCCCCCCTATCTGGCTACACCTTC.

The chain carries TRBV6-6 and TRBJ2-1; TRBD1 agrees at 7 bases. The ends lost 6 bases at V and 4 bases at J; junction bases unmatched: 9. Germline V gene lookup returns CDR1 MNHNY and CDR2 SVGAGI (reference sequence). This CDR3 region has 15 residues. The CDR3 spells CASSLETGLYNEQFF. Written as DNA, the CDR3 is TGTGCCAGCAGCCTCGAGACAGGGCTATACAATGAGCAGTTCTTC.

This clone was seen just once. The chain carries TRBV27 and TRBJ2-5; 7 bases are a match to TRBD2. CDR3 length equals 16 residues. The V gene end was trimmed by 4 bases and the J gene end by 4 bases; junction bases not matched to a gene: 12. The germline V gene encodes CDR1 MNHEY and CDR2 SMNVEV (reference sequence). The CDR3 DNA sequence: TGTGCCAGCAGTTCGTCGCGGGGGTACCCCGGAGAGACCCAGTACTTC. Amino acid sequence: CASSSSRGYPGETQYF.

The V call is TRBV19, the J call TRBJ1-5; 7 bases agree with TRBD1. V was clipped by 8 bases and J by 4 bases; unmatched bases: 5. CDR1 is LNHDA and CDR2 is SQIVND in the germline V gene (reference sequence). This CDR3 has 13 amino acids. CDR3 DNA: TGTGCCAGTCGACAGGGAAGAAATCAGCCCCAGCATTTT. Protein sequence: CASRQGRNQPQHF.

The chain couples TRBV7-9 to TRBJ1-2; 11 bases fit TRBD1. This CDR3 is built from 15 residues. J lost 4 bases, V lost 2 bases, and 3 bases had no gene match. Germline lookup yields CDR1 SEHNR and CDR2 FQNEAQ (reference sequence). In nucleotides, the CDR3 is TGTGCCAGCAGCTTAACCGGGACAGGGGGCTATGGCTACACCTTC. This codes for CASSLTGTGGYGYTF.

The J gene is TRBJ1-4, the V gene TRBV18; D might be TRBD1 (5 bases). This CDR3 has 15 residues. Germline V gene data show CDR1 as KGHSH and CDR2 as LQKENI. V shed 3 bases and J shed 8 bases, with 16 bases lying between them. CDR3 DNA: TGTGCCAGCTCACCGGGACTCAGGGAGGTCGAAAAACTGTTTTTT. This gives the protein CASSPGLREVEKLFF.

The chain uses TRBV6-1 and TRBJ2-5, with no clear D. Germline CDR1 is MNHNS and CDR2 is SASEGT. The CDR3 runs to 13 residues. Trimming left V 6 bases short and J 1 base short, with 9 bases between. CDR3 nucleotide sequence: TGTGCCAGCAGACTCTACGTCCAAGAGACCCAGTACTTC. This codes for CASRLYVQETQYF.

The V and J genes are TRBV9 and TRBJ2-3; TRBD2 matches 8 bases. Germline-derived CDR1 and CDR2 are SGDLS and YYNGEE. This CDR3 is 15 amino acids long. With V trimmed by 3 bases and J by 2 bases, 5 bases remained unmatched. The CDR3 DNA is TGTGCCAGCAGCGCCTCGGGGGGGGACACAGATACGCAGTATTTT. Residues: CASSASGGDTDTQYF.

CDR3 protein: CASSSKPNTEAFF. The CDR3 region has the DNA TGTGCCAGCAGCTCGAAGCCGAACACTGAAGCTTTCTTT. The V and J genes are TRBV13 and TRBJ1-1; D is unclear. Germline CDR1 and CDR2: PRHDT and FYEKMQ (reference sequence). This CDR3 spans 13 amino acids. Trimming shortened V by 4 bases and J by 1 base, and 7 bases separated the two germline ends.

This clone has just a few counts. The chain uses TRBV5-4 and TRBJ1-1, with 8 bases lining up with TRBD1. V was pared by 3 bases and J by 2 bases, with 6 bases of the junction left unmatched. CDR1 is SGHNT and CDR2 is YYREEE in the germline V gene (reference sequence). The length of the CDR3 is 15 residues. CDR3 sequence: CASSSRQGSNTEAFF. The CDR3 nucleotides are TGTGCCAGCAGCTCCCGACAGGGGTCAAACACTGAAGCTTTCTTT.

This rearrangement joins TRBV7-8 to TRBJ2-3, with 13 nucleotides matching TRBD2. The CDR3 contains 17 residues. The germline gives CDR1 SGHVS, CDR2 FQNEAQ. The V and J ends lost 3 bases and 1 base, in that order; junction bases with no gene match: 4. CDR3 DNA sequence: TGTGCCAGCAGCTTCTCTGGACTAGCGGGGGGCACAGATACGCAGTATTTT. Its protein product is CASSFSGLAGGTDTQYF.

A few counts support this clone. The chain couples TRBV4-2 to TRBJ2-3; weak D call: TRBD2 (6 bases). This CDR3 comprises 17 residues. Germline CDR1 reads LGHNA; CDR2 reads YNFKEQ. Trimming left V 1 base short and J 0 bases short, with 14 bases between. The CDR3 protein is CASSQGGQGLSTDTQYF. CDR3 nucleotide sequence: TGTGCCAGCAGCCAAGGGGGTCAGGGACTTAGCACAGATACGCAGTATTTT.